This T cell receptor (beta chain) was identified in a study of blood T cell repertoires in COVID-19. Study details: Samples taken during acute and convalescent COVID-19 were collected in the United States, Italy and Spain. The analysed material was cDNA or gDNA that came from T cells, B-cell-depleted T cells, or PBMCs.

Per the authors' pipeline: The authors estimated nucleated cell counts from reference gene primer amplification. TCRdb's copy holds only in-frame clones and misses some; the assay was immunoSEQ multiplex PCR. V and J calls and clone size are given by that table; D and trimming were obtained from the DNA. The sample records tens of thousands of clones, 78% being singletons. V gave up 5 bases and J gave up 6 bases; unmatched junction bases: 10. Germline V CDR1 and CDR2: SGHTA, FQGTGA. CDR3 length equals 15 residues. The chain combines TRBV7-3 with TRBJ2-3, with 8 bases lining up with TRBD2. The specimen was peripheral blood. This TCR came from a man older than 75 with acute or convalescent COVID-19. In DNA, the CDR3 is TGTGCCAGCAGCCCCGGGGGGGCCCTTATCGATACGCAGTATTTT. Amino acid sequence: CASSPGGALIDTQYF.